The 11 T cell receptor beta chains listed next were all sequenced from one sample in a study of T cells in Graves' hyperthyroidism and ophthalmopathy. The CDR3 regions of TCR beta were amplified from RNA transcripts. In the first-round RT-PCR of the TCR CDR3, the HTBI primer set was used. A single record per CDR3 protein comes from TCRdb applying MiXCR to the multiplex PCR reads. The table includes around 300,000 distinct CDR3 sequences, under 30% detected once. The material sequenced was blood. The receptors were gathered from a man between 35 and 55 years old with Graves' hyperthyroidism that later progressed to Graves' ophthalmopathy.

The rearrangement links TRBV19 to TRBJ2-7, with TRBD2 identical over 8 bases. J was trimmed by 3 bases and V by 3 bases; bases with no gene match: 13. Per the germline V gene, CDR1 is LNHDA and CDR2 is SQIVND (reference sequence). This CDR3 has 17 amino acids. Written as DNA, the CDR3 is TGTGCCAGTAGTATGATTTTCGGAAAAACTAGCGGCTACGAGCAGTACTTC. Protein sequence: CASSMIFGKTSGYEQYF.

This clonotype was observed many times. The chain is built from TRBV11-2 and TRBJ2-7; the match to TRBD2 covers 8 bases. After removal of 6 bases from V and 2 bases from J, the junction contained 9 bases not matched to a gene. This CDR3 contains 15 residues. Looked up from germline, CDR1 is SGHAT and CDR2 is FQNNGV. CDR3 DNA sequence: TGTGCCAGCAGTAATGTGGCGGGAGGACCCTACGAGCAGTACTTC. Protein product: CASSNVAGGPYEQYF.

The chain recombines TRBV5-1 with TRBJ1-2; 11 positions match TRBD1. Germline V gives CDR1 SGHRS, CDR2 YFSETQ. J gave up 6 bases and V 3 bases, and 4 bases lay outside the gene matches. The CDR3 spans 14 residues. The CDR3 here is CASSSDRGRDGYTF. CDR3 DNA sequence: TGCGCCAGCAGCTCGGACAGGGGGCGAGATGGCTACACCTTC.

This clonotype has a count of ten or more. A much larger clone lies a single base off, so this may be a read error. V and J are TRBV20-1 and TRBJ1-2; 7 positions match TRBD1. J was trimmed by 3 bases and V by 4 bases; bases with no gene match: 11. CDR3 size: 15 residues. The germline CDR1 and CDR2 sequences are DFQATT and SNEGSKA (reference sequence). In DNA form, the CDR3 reads TGCAGTGCTACCCGCAGGGGACAGTACGACTATGGCTACACCTTC. This gives the protein CSATRRGQYDYGYTF.

The CDR3 DNA reads TGCAGTGCCACCTGGGGGCCAGAGAGCAATCAGCCCCAGCATTTT. Translation: CSATWGPESNQPQHF. The genes are TRBV20-1 and TRBJ1-5; a possible D gene is TRBD1 (6 bases). Germline-derived CDR1 and CDR2 are DFQATT and SNEGSKA (reference sequence). The V and J ends lost 6 bases and 1 base respectively, with 16 bases between them. The CDR3 is 15 amino acids.

This clonotype was found many times. J is TRBJ2-7 and V is TRBV12-3 or TRBV12-4, with 8 bases fitting TRBD1. The CDR3 spans 13 residues. The V gene end was trimmed by 6 bases and the J gene end by 7 bases; junction bases not matched to a gene: 8. DNA of the CDR3: TGTGCCAGCAGCCCGGGACAGGTTGGAGAGCAGTACTTC. It yields the protein CASSPGQVGEQYF.

This clonotype was seen more than once but under ten times. V gene TRBV6-5 combines with J gene TRBJ2-7; tentatively, D is TRBD2 (6 bases). V lost 0 bases and J 7 bases, leaving 19 bases between the germline ends. The CDR3 has 16 amino acids. Per germline, CDR1 MNHEY and CDR2 SVGAGI. CDR3 coding DNA: TGTGCCAGCAGTTACTCCGGGAGACCGAGCCCTTGGGAGCAGTACTTC. This sequence encodes CASSYSGRPSPWEQYF.

This clonotype was seen many times. This chain links TRBV29-1 with TRBJ1-1; 12 bases are shared with TRBD1. Germline assignment: CDR1 SQVTM and CDR2 ANQGSEA. CDR3 size: 15 residues. V trimming: 7 bases; J trimming: 3 bases; junction bases outside the gene matches: 9. The CDR3 region has the DNA TGCAGCGCCCGGGGACAGGGGGCTTCGGACACTGAAGCTTTCTTT. Protein: CSARGQGASDTEAFF.

This clonotype was counted a few times. J is TRBJ2-5 and V is TRBV5-1; perhaps TRBD2 as D (5 bases). Trimming removed 3 bases from V and 3 bases from J, with 18 bases in between. Germline V gene sequence: CDR1 SGHRS, CDR2 YFSETQ. The CDR3 loop spans 16 amino acids. The CDR3 is CASSSEPTDGEETQYF. As DNA, the CDR3 is TGCGCCAGCAGCTCGGAACCGACCGACGGGGAAGAGACCCAGTACTTC.

V is TRBV28 and J is TRBJ1-2, with D perhaps matching TRBD1 (5 bases). The CDR3 runs to 14 residues. Trimming removed 7 bases at V and 2 bases at J, with 14 bases between. Germline V gene lookup returns CDR1 MDHEN and CDR2 SYDVKM. CDR3 nucleotide sequence: TGTGCCAGCACCCTGGGGTGGGACAACTATGGCTACACCTTC. Translating it yields CASTLGWDNYGYTF.

The chain employs TRBV12-3 or TRBV12-4 and TRBJ1-1; D is possibly TRBD1 (5 bases). The CDR3 runs 16 residues. The germline V and J ends were trimmed by 1 base and 1 base, with 13 bases remaining between them. Written as DNA, the CDR3 is TGTGCCAGCAGTTTAGTTGGCAGGGCGACGAACACTGAAGCTTTCTTT. Its translation is CASSLVGRATNTEAFF.